This T cell receptor (beta chain) was documented in a study of T cell responses to AZD1222 COVID-19 vaccine. About the research overall: Pooled together were second doses at about 4 or about 12 weeks.

Study-level points and caveats: The study sampled repertoires only after the peak T cell response. Donors were mostly white British, more females; clonal diversity possibly underestimated. A rise in Spike-specific TCR breadth and depth followed two AZD1222 doses.

About this clone: Its antigen remains unidentified.

The repertoire was sequenced with immunoSEQ multiplex PCR; TCRdb's copy has only in-frame clones and lacks some. The sample contains approximately 170,000 clones, 75% to 90% of which appear only once. From germline, CDR1 is SGDLS and CDR2 YYNGEE. V lost 3 bases, J lost 1 base, and 13 bases lay in between. The CDR3 extends over 15 amino acids. This chain connects TRBV9 to TRBJ1-1, with a tentative D call TRBD1 (6 bases). This clonotype originated in an adult in good health. Source: peripheral blood, taken on day 0 of AZD1222 vaccination. The CDR3 DNA is TGTGCCAGCAGCGGAACAGGGCGAGCGAACACTGAAGCTTTCTTT. Its protein product is CASSGTGRANTEAFF.